The T cell receptor beta chain under discussion was sequenced for a study of blood T cell repertoires in COVID-19. About the research overall: The analysed material was cDNA or gDNA that came from T cells, B-cell-depleted T cells, or PBMCs.

The Seattle patients joined while their infection was active and were tracked longitudinally afterward. The CDR3 consists of 15 residues. The J segment lost 2 bases and the V segment lost 7 bases, leaving 11 bases of the junction unmatched. The germline CDR1 and CDR2 sequences are MNHEY and SVGAGI. The table came from immunoSEQ multiplex PCR; TCRdb's copy has only in-frame clones and leaves some out. The sample includes about 330,000 clones, 80% to 90% seen only once; the top ten take around 10%. The origin of this receptor is a man aged 30-40 years with COVID-19, enrolled during active disease. The sample consisted of peripheral blood. The chain recombines TRBV6-5 with TRBJ2-7; 7 nucleotides match TRBD2. CDR3 bases: TGTGCCAGCACCGAATGGGCTAGCGGACCCTACGAGCAGTACTTC. It translates to CASTEWASGPYEQYF.